The clone carrying this T cell receptor (beta chain) has only a few counts. This entry is derived from a study of T cell changes during pregnancy in multiple sclerosis. Method: immunoSEQ multiplex PCR; TCRdb's copy keeps in-frame clones and lacks some. The repertoire consists of around 62,000 clones, with 70% to 90% occurring once and the leading ten covering about 2.7%. V was pared by 5 bases and J by 1 base, with 8 bases between. Germline CDR1 and CDR2: SNHLY and FYNNEI. This CDR3 has 13 residues. The sequence came from a female donor with multiple sclerosis, enrolled in a pregnancy study. The chain has TRBV2 and TRBJ1-1; D might be TRBD1 (6 bases). Specimen: peripheral blood, collected in the first trimester of pregnancy. CDR3 sequence reads: CASSLDRNTEAFF. CDR3 bases: TGTGCCAGCAGTCTGGACAGGAACACTGAAGCTTTCTTT.